This section outlines one T cell receptor beta chain sequence together with its context. Its antigen is currently unknown. This entry comes from a study of persistence of HIV-infected CD4 T cells. About the study: Median time on suppressive ART was 8 years. General observations from the study: TCR oligoclonality correlated with proviral oligoclonality in the same sorted populations.

The CDR3 consists of 14 residues. J was trimmed by 3 bases and V by 2 bases; bases with no gene match: 3. CDR1 SGHDT and CDR2 YYEEEE come from the germline V gene. The libraries were made with immunoSEQ version 4 in survey mode. Assay: immunoSEQ multiplex PCR; the TCRdb copy retains only in-frame clones and omits some. The profile shows roughly 43,000 clones, about 89% of them singletons. Anti-CD3/anti-CD28 beads served as a nonspecific positive control stimulus. Responding CD4+ T cells were sorted by upregulation of both CD40 ligand and CD69. Donors had CD4+ T cell counts above 400 cells/uL and were CMV-seropositive.

This chain uses TRBV5-6 with TRBJ1-1, with 8 bases fitting TRBD1. Sequencing used CD4+ T cells sorted from PBMCs after approximately 20-hour stimulation, obtained from a patient who received antiretroviral therapy. The TCR sequence derives from an adult man with HIV who was CMV-seropositive. CDR3 sequence reads: CASSFLDRDTEAFF. In nucleotides, the CDR3 is TGTGCCAGCAGCTTCTTGGACAGGGACACTGAAGCTTTCTTT.